A selection of T cell receptor beta chains follows, all from one sample in a study of radiation and T cells in renal cell carcinoma. TCRdb's copy holds only in-frame clones and misses some; the assay was immunoSEQ multiplex PCR. The sample includes 100,000 or so clones, 80% to 90% of them seen just once. The sample here was blood, taken from a patient whose treatment included radiotherapy and nephrectomy. Every receptor here comes from a man aged 50 to 60 with renal cell carcinoma. CDR3s include the opening cysteine and the closing phenylalanine or tryptophan. The D gene is left open where the match is weak. Not every row has a clone size; where given, it reads once, few, many or a size class.

v_call	j_call	clone_size	d_call	cdr3_nt	cdr3_aa
TRBV7-9	TRBJ2-7	.	TRBD2	TGTGCCAGCAGCCCCCCTTCCGGGACTAGCGGGGGGACTTTCAGCGAGCAGTACTTC	CASSPPSGTSGGTFSEQYF
TRBV2	TRBJ2-4	few	.	TGTGCCAGCATAGGAGCCTTTCAGTACTTC	CASIGAFQYF
TRBV5-1	TRBJ2-1	.	.	TGCGCCAGCAGCTTGAGCGCAGGGGATAATGAGCAGTTCTTC	CASSLSAGDNEQFF
TRBV5-1	TRBJ2-5	.	.	TGCGCCAGCAGCTTAACAACAGGGCGCCTCTTAGACAACCAAGAGACCCAGTACTTC	CASSLTTGRLLDNQETQYF
TRBV7-9	TRBJ1-5	.	TRBD1	TGTGCCAGCAGCTTAGGACAGGGTCCCCCTCAGCCCCAGCATTTT	CASSLGQGPPQPQHF
TRBV19	TRBJ2-7	.	TRBD1	TGTGCCAGTAGTACATGGACAGGCCCCTACGAGCAGTACTTC	CASSTWTGPYEQYF
TRBV25-1	TRBJ2-1	.	.	TGTGCCAGCAGTGACCCCCGAGACAGTTACAACTCCTACAATGAGCAGTTCTTC	CASSDPRDSYNSYNEQFF
TRBV29-1	TRBJ2-1	.	.	TGCAGCGTTGAAGTAGAGAGCTCCTACAATGAGCAGTTCTTC	CSVEVESSYNEQFF
TRBV7-9	TRBJ2-7	few	TRBD1	TGTGCCAGCACGAAAAATAACAGGGGCGAGCAGTACTTC	CASTKNNRGEQYF
TRBV12-5	TRBJ2-5	few	.	TGTGCTAGTGGCAGGGACCTGGGGGAGACCCAGTACTTC	CASGRDLGETQYF
TRBV5-1	TRBJ2-1	.	.	TGCGCCAGCAGCTTGGGGCTAGCGTTTGCGTACAATGAGCAGTTCTTC	CASSLGLAFAYNEQFF
TRBV6-1	TRBJ2-7	.	TRBD1	TGTGCCAGCGCCCGAAGGGGGCTCGAGCAGTACTTC	CASARRGLEQYF
TRBV6-1	TRBJ1-5	.	.	TGTGCCAGCAGTGTACTACCTGGGGAACAGCCCCAGCATTTT	CASSVLPGEQPQHF
TRBV6-5	TRBJ2-3	.	TRBD1	TGTGCCAGCAGGGGACAGCACTACACAGATACGCAGTATTTT	CASRGQHYTDTQYF
TRBV19	TRBJ2-1	.	TRBD1	TGTGCCAGTAGCGACAGGGGGCGGAACAATGAGCAGTTCTTC	CASSDRGRNNEQFF
TRBV15	TRBJ2-5	.	.	TGTGCCACGGCGGGGCGGGACGTTATGACCCAGTACTTC	CATAGRDVMTQYF
TRBV6-6	TRBJ2-2	.	TRBD2	TGTGCCAGCAGACTAGCGGACACCGGGGAGCTGTTTTTT	CASRLADTGELFF
TRBV9	TRBJ1-3	once	.	TGTGCCAGCAGCGCCCCGGGGGGCCATTCCACTGGAAACACCATATATTTT	CASSAPGGHSTGNTIYF
TRBV7-7	TRBJ2-2	.	TRBD1	TGTGCTAGCAGCTTATTCGGACAGGGCCCCGGGGAGCTGTTTTTT	CASSLFGQGPGELFF
TRBV18	TRBJ2-7	.	.	TGTGCCAGCTCACCGTCCTTTGGGTACGAGCAGTACTTC	CASSPSFGYEQYF
TRBV6-1	TRBJ2-1	once	TRBD1	TGTGCCAGCAGGGCGGGACAGGGGGACAATGAGCAGTTCTTC	CASRAGQGDNEQFF
TRBV30	TRBJ2-1	.	.	TGTGCCTGCCGGGACTTAAATCCAGGACGGGAGCAGTTCTTC	CACRDLNPGREQFF
TRBV5-4	TRBJ2-6	.	.	TGTGCCAGCAGCTCTACCGTTGACTCTGGGGCCAACGTCCTGACTTTC	CASSSTVDSGANVLTF
TRBV25-1	TRBJ2-5	.	.	TGTGCCAGCAGTGAAAGGGGAACAGGGCCTGAGGTGGGCCAGTACTTC	CASSERGTGPEVGQYF
TRBV5-4	TRBJ1-1	few	TRBD1	TGTGCCAGCAGCTTACAGGGGGCGAACACTGAAGCTTTCTTT	CASSLQGANTEAFF
TRBV6-5	TRBJ2-7	.	.	TGTGCCAGCAGTTACTCCGGCGGACCCGCGTACGAGCAGTACTTC	CASSYSGGPAYEQYF
TRBV4-2	TRBJ2-1	once	TRBD2	TGTGCCAGCAGCCAAGGTCCACTAGCGAACTCCTACAATGAGCAGTTCTTC	CASSQGPLANSYNEQFF
TRBV11-2	TRBJ2-7	.	TRBD2	TGTGCCAGCAGGAGGGGACTAGCGGACAACTACGAGCAGTACTTC	CASRRGLADNYEQYF
TRBV5-1	TRBJ2-1	.	TRBD1	TGCGCCAGCAGCTCCGGGACAGGGAACTACAATGAGCAGTTCTTC	CASSSGTGNYNEQFF
TRBV10-3	TRBJ1-1	few	.	TGTGCCATCAGTGAGTCCACCAGGGAAACTGAAGCTTTCTTT	CAISESTRETEAFF
TRBV9	TRBJ1-1	few	.	TGTGCCAGCAGCGTAGCTGTGAACACTGAAGCTTTCTTT	CASSVAVNTEAFF
TRBV2	TRBJ1-1	.	.	TGTGCCAGCAGAGAACGAGGGTGGACTGAAGCTTTCTTT	CASRERGWTEAFF
TRBV28	TRBJ1-2	.	.	TGTGCCAGCAGTTTGACTAACTATGGCTACACCTTC	CASSLTNYGYTF
TRBV2	TRBJ2-1	few	.	TGTGCCAGCAGTGACTACCAGCAGTTCTTC	CASSDYQQFF
TRBV4-3	TRBJ1-6	.	.	TGCGCCAGCAGCCAAGGTATTAGGGGTTCACCCCTCCACTTT	CASSQGIRGSPLHF
TRBV27	TRBJ2-5	.	TRBD1	TGTGCCAGCAGTCGACAGGGGGGCGGACAAGAGACCCAGTACTTC	CASSRQGGGQETQYF
TRBV18	TRBJ2-2	.	TRBD2	TGTGCCAGCTCACCAAATTCAGCGGGAGCGGAAACCGGGGAGCTGTTTTTT	CASSPNSAGAETGELFF
TRBV27	TRBJ2-7	.	.	TGTGCCGGGAAGGGCCCAACTACGAACTTCTACGAGCAGTACTTC	CAGKGPTTNFYEQYF
TRBV5-1	TRBJ2-2	once	.	TGCGCCAGCAGCTTGGCGCAGGGTAGCACCGGGGAGCTGTTTTTT	CASSLAQGSTGELFF
TRBV30	TRBJ2-1	.	TRBD1	TGTGCCTGGAGTGCGGGGACAGGTGGAACTCTCGCTGAGCAGTTCTTC	CAWSAGTGGTLAEQFF
TRBV30	TRBJ2-5	.	TRBD1	TGTGCCTGGAACACAGGGGGGGAGACCCAGTACTTC	CAWNTGGETQYF
TRBV4-3	TRBJ1-2	once	.	TGCGCCAGCAGCCAAGACAAGGGATCGGATGGCTACACCTTC	CASSQDKGSDGYTF
TRBV4-2	TRBJ2-3	.	.	TGTGCCAGCAGCCAAGATAGTAGCGGCACAGATACGCAGTATTTT	CASSQDSSGTDTQYF
TRBV6-4	TRBJ2-1	.	TRBD2	TGTGCCAGCAGTGAGGGGGTCAGCGGGGGGAACAATGAGCAGTTCTTC	CASSEGVSGGNNEQFF
TRBV7-9	TRBJ1-5	.	.	TGTGCCAGCAGCTTGGGGACTGTTAGCAATCAGCCCCAGCATTTT	CASSLGTVSNQPQHF
TRBV7-3	TRBJ2-2	.	TRBD2	TGTGCCAGCAGCTTGGATGTAGCGGGCACCGGGGAGCTGTTTTTT	CASSLDVAGTGELFF
TRBV4-1	TRBJ2-6	once	.	TGCGCCAGCAGCCAGGAATTTCAGGGCTCTGGGGCCAACGTCCTGACTTTC	CASSQEFQGSGANVLTF
TRBV6-5	TRBJ1-5	.	TRBD1	TGTGCCAGCAGTTACTCGACAGGGGACGATCAGCCCCAGCATTTT	CASSYSTGDDQPQHF
TRBV7-2	TRBJ1-5	.	.	TGTGCCAGCAGCCCCGTGGCGGATAGCAATCAGCCCCAGCATTTT	CASSPVADSNQPQHF
TRBV5-6	TRBJ2-1	.	.	TGTGCCAGCAGCCGGACTGTTAACAATGAGCAGTTCTTC	CASSRTVNNEQFF
TRBV7-9	TRBJ2-3	.	TRBD1	TGTGCCAGCAGCGGGGACAGAAGCACAGATACGCAGTATTTT	CASSGDRSTDTQYF
TRBV7-9	TRBJ1-2	.	TRBD1	TGTGCCAGCAGCTTGGGGACAGGGTTCAGCTATGGCTACACCTTC	CASSLGTGFSYGYTF
TRBV27	TRBJ2-1	.	.	TGTGCCAGCAAACTACAGGGTACGACCTACAATGAGCAGTTCTTC	CASKLQGTTYNEQFF